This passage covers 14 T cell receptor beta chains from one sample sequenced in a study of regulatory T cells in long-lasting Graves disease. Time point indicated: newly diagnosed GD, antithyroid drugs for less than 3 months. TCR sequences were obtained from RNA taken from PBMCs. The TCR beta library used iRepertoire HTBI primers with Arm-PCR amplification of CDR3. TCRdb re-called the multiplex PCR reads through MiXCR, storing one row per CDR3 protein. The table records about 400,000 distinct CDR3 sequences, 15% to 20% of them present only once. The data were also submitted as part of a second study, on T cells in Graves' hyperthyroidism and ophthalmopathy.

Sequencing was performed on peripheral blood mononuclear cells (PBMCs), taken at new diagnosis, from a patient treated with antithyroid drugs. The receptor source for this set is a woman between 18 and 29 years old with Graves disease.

In DNA, the CDR3 is TGTGCCAGTAGTATAGATGCAAGAACAGATACGCAGTATTTT. This translates into CASSIDARTDTQYF. This chain links TRBV19 with TRBJ2-3; no reliable D call. The germline V gene encodes CDR1 LNHDA and CDR2 SQIVND (reference sequence). There are 14 residues in the CDR3. Between the trimmed V and J ends, which lost 0 bases and 3 bases, there was a span of 7 bases.

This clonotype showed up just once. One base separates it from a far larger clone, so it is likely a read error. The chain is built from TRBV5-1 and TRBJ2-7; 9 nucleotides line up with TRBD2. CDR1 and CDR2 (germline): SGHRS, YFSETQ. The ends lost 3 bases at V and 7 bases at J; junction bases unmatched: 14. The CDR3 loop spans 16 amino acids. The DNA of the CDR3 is TGCGCCAGCAGCTGGGGCGCGGGAGGGGGCTACAATGAGCAGTACTTC. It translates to CASSWGAGGGYNEQYF.

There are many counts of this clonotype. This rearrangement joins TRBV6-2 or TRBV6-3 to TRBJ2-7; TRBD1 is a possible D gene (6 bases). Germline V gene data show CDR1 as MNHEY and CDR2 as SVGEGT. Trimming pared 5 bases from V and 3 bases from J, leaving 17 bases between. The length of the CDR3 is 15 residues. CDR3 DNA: TGTGCCAGCAGTGACTTCGGGACACCTATCTACGAGCAGTACTTC. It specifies CASSDFGTPIYEQYF.

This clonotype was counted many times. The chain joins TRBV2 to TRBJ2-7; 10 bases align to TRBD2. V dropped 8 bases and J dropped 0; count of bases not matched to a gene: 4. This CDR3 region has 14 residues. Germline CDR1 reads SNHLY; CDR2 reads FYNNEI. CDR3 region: CASGSGGLSYEQYF. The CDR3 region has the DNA TGTGCCAGCGGTAGCGGGGGGCTCTCCTACGAGCAGTACTTC. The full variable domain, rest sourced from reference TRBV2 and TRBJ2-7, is EPEVTQTPSHQVTQMGQEVILRCVPISNHLYFYWYRQILGQKVEFLVSFYNNEISEKSEIFDDQFSVERPDGSNFTLKIRSTKLEDSAMYFCASGSGGLSYEQYFGPGTRLTVT.

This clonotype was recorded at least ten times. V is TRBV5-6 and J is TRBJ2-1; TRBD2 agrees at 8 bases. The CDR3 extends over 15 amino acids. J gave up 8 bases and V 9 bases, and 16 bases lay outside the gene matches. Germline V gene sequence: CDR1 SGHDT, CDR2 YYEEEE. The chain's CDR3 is CATSNGQRERYEQFF. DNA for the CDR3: TGTGCCACATCCAACGGGCAGCGGGAGAGGTATGAGCAGTTCTTC.

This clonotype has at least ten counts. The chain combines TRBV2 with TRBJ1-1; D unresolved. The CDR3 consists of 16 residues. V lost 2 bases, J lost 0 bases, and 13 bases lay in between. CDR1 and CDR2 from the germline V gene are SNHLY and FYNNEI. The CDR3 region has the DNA TGTGCCAGCAGTGAACGCGGGGTCCTCTTGAACACTGAAGCTTTCTTT. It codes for CASSERGVLLNTEAFF.

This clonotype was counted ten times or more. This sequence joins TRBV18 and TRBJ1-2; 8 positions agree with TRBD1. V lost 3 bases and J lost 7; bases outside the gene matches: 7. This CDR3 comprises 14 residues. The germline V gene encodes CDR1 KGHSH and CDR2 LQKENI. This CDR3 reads CASSPKDRAGGYTF. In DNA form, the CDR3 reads TGTGCCAGCTCACCGAAGGACAGGGCGGGTGGCTACACCTTC.

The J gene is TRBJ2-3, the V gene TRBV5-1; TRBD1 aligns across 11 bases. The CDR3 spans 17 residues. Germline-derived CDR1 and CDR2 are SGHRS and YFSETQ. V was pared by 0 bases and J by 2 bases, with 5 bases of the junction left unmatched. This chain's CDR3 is CASSLVGTGGPTDTQYF. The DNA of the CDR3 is TGCGCCAGCAGCTTGGTAGGGACAGGGGGTCCCACAGATACGCAGTATTTT.

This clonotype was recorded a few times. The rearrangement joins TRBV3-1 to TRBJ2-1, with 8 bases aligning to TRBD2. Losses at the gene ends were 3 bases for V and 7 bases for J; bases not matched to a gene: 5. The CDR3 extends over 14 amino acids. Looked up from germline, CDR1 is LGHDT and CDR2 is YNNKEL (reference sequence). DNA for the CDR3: TGTGCCAGCAGCCAGACTAGCGATATGAATGAGCAGTTCTTC. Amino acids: CASSQTSDMNEQFF.

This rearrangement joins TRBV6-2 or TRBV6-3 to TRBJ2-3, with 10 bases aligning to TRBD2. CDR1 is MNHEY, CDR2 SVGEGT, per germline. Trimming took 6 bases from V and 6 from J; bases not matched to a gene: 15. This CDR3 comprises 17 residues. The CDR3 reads CASRSYLAGAIGDTQYF. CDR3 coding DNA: TGTGCCAGCAGGTCCTACCTAGCGGGAGCCATTGGGGATACGCAGTATTTT.

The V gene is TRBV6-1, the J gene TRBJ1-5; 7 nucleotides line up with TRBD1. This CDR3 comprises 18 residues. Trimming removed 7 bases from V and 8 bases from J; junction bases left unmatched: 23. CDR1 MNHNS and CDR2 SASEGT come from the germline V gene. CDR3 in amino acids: CASISRGDRVEFSEPQHF. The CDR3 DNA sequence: TGTGCCAGCATCTCACGGGGCGACAGGGTGGAGTTTTCGGAGCCCCAGCATTTT.

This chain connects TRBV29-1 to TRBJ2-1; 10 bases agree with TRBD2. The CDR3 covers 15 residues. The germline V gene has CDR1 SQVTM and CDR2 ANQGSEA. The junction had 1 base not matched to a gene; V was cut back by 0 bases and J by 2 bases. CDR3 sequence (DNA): TGCAGCGTTGAAGAAACTAGCGGGGCCTACAATGAGCAGTTCTTC. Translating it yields CSVEETSGAYNEQFF.

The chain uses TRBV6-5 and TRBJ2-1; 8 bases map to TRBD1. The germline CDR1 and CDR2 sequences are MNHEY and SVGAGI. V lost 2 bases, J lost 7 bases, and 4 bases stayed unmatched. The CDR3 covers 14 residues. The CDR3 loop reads CASSYPGQENEQFF. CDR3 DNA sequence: TGTGCCAGCAGTTACCCGGGACAGGAGAATGAGCAGTTCTTC.

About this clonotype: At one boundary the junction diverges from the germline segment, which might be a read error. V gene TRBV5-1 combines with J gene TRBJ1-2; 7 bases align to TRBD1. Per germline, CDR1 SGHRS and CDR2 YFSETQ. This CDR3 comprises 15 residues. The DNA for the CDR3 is TGTGCCAGCAGCCAGGGGGAGAGTTCTTACTATGGCTACACCTTC. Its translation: CASSQGESSYYGYTF. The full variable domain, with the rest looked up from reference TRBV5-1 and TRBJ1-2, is KAGVTQTPRYLIKTRGQQVTLSCSPISGHRSVSWYQQTPGQGLQFLFEYFSETQRNKGNFPGRFSGRQFSNSRSEMNVSTLELGDSALYLCASSQGESSYYGYTFGSGTRLTVV.